This T cell receptor (beta chain) was recorded in a study of cytomegalovirus exposure and HLA in healthy donors. About the study: About 179 million T cells yielded under 130 million unique TCR beta sequences in earlier analysis.

A multiplex PCR was run with 60 Vbeta primers and 13 Jbeta primers. Measured with immunoSEQ multiplex PCR; TCRdb has only the in-frame clones, and not every one. The table includes 100,000 to 150,000 clones, 74% detected once. CDR3 length: 18 residues. The germline V gene encodes CDR1 SGDLS and CDR2 YYNGEE. Losses at the gene ends were 0 bases for V and 1 base for J; bases not matched to a gene: 6. This receptor was identified in a woman between 45 and 65 years old in good health and CMV-seropositive. The chain combines TRBV9 with TRBJ2-3; 12 nucleotides line up with TRBD2. The sequencing input was PBMCs. CDR3 protein: CASSVATRTSGGTDTQYF. The CDR3 coding sequence is TGTGCCAGCAGCGTAGCTACTAGGACTAGCGGGGGCACAGATACGCAGTATTTT.